These 25 T cell receptor beta chains were all obtained from the same sample, sequenced in a study of blood T cell repertoires in COVID-19. Profiled with immunoSEQ multiplex PCR; TCRdb holds only in-frame clones, not every one. This table holds roughly 270,000 clones, roughly 88% found once. Input material: peripheral blood. These receptor sequences come from a man between 18 and 29 years old with active or convalescent COVID-19.

This rearrangement joins TRBV6-2 or TRBV6-3 to TRBJ2-3, with TRBD2 matching over 9 bases. The J segment lost 5 bases and the V segment lost 2 bases, leaving 17 bases of the junction unmatched. The length of the CDR3 is 19 residues. From germline, CDR1 is MNHEY and CDR2 SVGEGT. The CDR3, as DNA: TGTGCCAGCAGTTACACGCCGCGCGGGGGGGGCTCCCCGGGAGATACGCAGTATTTT. Amino acids: CASSYTPRGGGSPGDTQYF.

The chain uses TRBV5-4 and TRBJ1-1; D is ambiguous. V lost 0 bases to trimming and J lost 6 bases, with 12 bases between them. Germline values: CDR1 SGHNT, CDR2 YYREEE (reference sequence). The CDR3 covers 14 residues. CDR3 region: CASSLDPGSAEAFF. CDR3 DNA sequence: TGTGCCAGCAGCTTGGATCCGGGGAGCGCTGAAGCTTTCTTT.

This chain links TRBV2 with TRBJ2-7, with 7 bases lining up with TRBD1. CDR3 length: 14 residues. CDR1 and CDR2 (germline): SNHLY, FYNNEI. The ends lost 4 bases at V and 1 base at J; junction bases unmatched: 4. The CDR3 loop is CASSVGGASYEQYF. CDR3 nucleotide sequence: TGTGCCAGCAGTGTAGGGGGCGCTTCCTACGAGCAGTACTTC. Complete variable domain (other parts from reference TRBV2 and TRBJ2-7): EPEVTQTPSHQVTQMGQEVILRCVPISNHLYFYWYRQILGQKVEFLVSFYNNEISEKSEIFDDQFSVERPDGSNFTLKIRSTKLEDSAMYFCASSVGGASYEQYFGPGTRLTVT.

The chain uses TRBV3-1 (or the pseudogene TRBV3-2) and TRBJ2-1; tentatively, D is TRBD1 (6 bases). CDR1 LGHDT and CDR2 YNNKEL come from the germline V gene (reference sequence). The CDR3 loop spans 16 amino acids. Trimming removed 1 base at V and 0 bases at J, with 10 bases between. CDR3 amino acids: CASSQGGRGSYNEQFF. The CDR3 nucleotides read TGTGCCAGCAGCCAAGGCGGCAGGGGCTCCTACAATGAGCAGTTCTTC.

The chain combines TRBV27 with TRBJ2-3; D perhaps matches TRBD1 (6 bases). Trimming left V 8 bases short and J 0 bases short, with 15 bases between. CDR1 is MNHEY and CDR2 is SMNVEV in the germline V gene (reference sequence). The CDR3 is 15 residues long. The DNA of the CDR3 is TGTGCCAGCCTCCGGGACACTTTAAGCACAGATACGCAGTATTTT. Translated: CASLRDTLSTDTQYF.

The rearrangement uses TRBV3-1 (or the pseudogene TRBV3-2) and TRBJ1-2; D is unresolved. The V and J ends lost 5 bases and 3 bases respectively, with 16 bases between them. Germline values: CDR1 LGHDT, CDR2 YNNKEL (reference sequence). This CDR3 has 15 amino acids. This CDR3 reads CASSSTGKGHYGYTF. CDR3 DNA: TGTGCCAGCAGCTCCACGGGAAAGGGTCACTATGGCTACACCTTC.

V usage is TRBV7-6 and J usage is TRBJ2-7; 9 nucleotides match TRBD2. The CDR3 extends over 16 amino acids. The V gene's germline CDR1 is SGHVS and CDR2 FNYEAQ. V lost 5 bases, J lost 6 bases, and 14 bases stayed unmatched. CDR3 sequence reads: CASSRRLAENPREQYF. CDR3 coding DNA: TGTGCCAGCAGCAGGAGACTAGCGGAGAATCCCCGCGAGCAGTACTTC.

The CDR3 sequence: CASSPVEGGGPQGGEQYF. CDR3 nucleotides: TGTGCCAGCAGCCCGGTGGAGGGCGGCGGCCCCCAGGGAGGCGAGCAGTACTTC. The V gene is TRBV9, the J gene TRBJ2-7, with D maybe TRBD2 (6 bases). Germline CDR1 and CDR2: SGDLS and YYNGEE. Trimming took off 4 bases at V and 6 bases at J, with 29 bases between the two ends. This CDR3 is 18 amino acids long.

The chain combines TRBV14 with TRBJ2-5, with 8 nucleotides matching TRBD1. V lost 3 bases to trimming and J lost 4 bases; unmatched junction nucleotides: 16. Per germline, CDR1 SGHDN and CDR2 FVKESK. The CDR3 length is 18 residues. CDR3 sequence (DNA): TGTGCCAGCAGCCACCCTGGAAGTTGGACAGGGACTCGAGAGACCCAGTACTTC. Translating gives CASSHPGSWTGTRETQYF.

The rearrangement links TRBV4-3 to TRBJ2-3; 15 bases are a match to TRBD2. Germline CDR1 LGHNA, CDR2 YSLEER. V shed 2 bases and J 0 bases; nucleotides not matched to a gene: 9. The CDR3 has 20 residues. CDR3 residues: CASSQTIRTSGGASTDTQYF. CDR3 bases: TGCGCCAGCAGCCAAACAATCCGGACTAGCGGGGGGGCGAGCACAGATACGCAGTATTTT.

This chain connects TRBV7-2 to TRBJ1-2; a weak D match, TRBD1 (6 bases). CDR1 and CDR2 from the germline V gene are SGHTA and FQGNSA. V shed 3 bases and J shed 8 bases, with 13 bases lying between them. The CDR3 length is 13 residues. The CDR3 loop reads CASSFRGANGYTF. In nucleotides, the CDR3 is TGTGCCAGCAGCTTTCGGGGGGCGAACGGCTACACCTTC.

The chain carries TRBV6-5 and TRBJ1-1; D not certain. The germline V gene has CDR1 MNHEY and CDR2 SVGAGI. The germline V and J ends were trimmed by 6 bases and 0 bases, with 8 bases remaining between them. This CDR3 contains 13 residues. The CDR3 loop is CASRSLMNTEAFF. Written as DNA, the CDR3 is TGTGCCAGCAGGAGTTTAATGAACACTGAAGCTTTCTTT.

The chain combines TRBV11-2 with TRBJ1-2; D possibly corresponds to TRBD1 (6 bases). Germline CDR1 reads SGHAT; CDR2 reads FQNNGV. The CDR3 is 19 residues long. Deletions cut 1 base from V and 4 bases from J, with 25 bases between. CDR3 in amino acids: CASSLVPVRTVTTGYGYTF. The CDR3 DNA follows: TGTGCCAGCAGCTTAGTTCCGGTCCGGACAGTTACAACGGGCTATGGCTACACCTTC.

The chain joins TRBV27 to TRBJ1-4; maybe TRBD1 (6 bases). The CDR3 is 13 residues long. Trimming took 5 bases from V and 7 from J, leaving 11 bases between them. The germline V gene has CDR1 MNHEY and CDR2 SMNVEV (reference sequence). The DNA for the CDR3 is TGTGCCAGCAGTCCACGGACAGCTGAAAAACTGTTTTTT. Its translation is CASSPRTAEKLFF.

This clone was recorded only once. The V and J genes are TRBV7-8 and TRBJ2-7; 8 bases map to TRBD1. Germline V gene sequence: CDR1 SGHVS, CDR2 FQNEAQ. V was pared by 5 bases and J by 5 bases, with 8 bases of the junction left unmatched. The CDR3 runs to 14 residues. CDR3 loop: CASSPLDRDHEQYF. CDR3 bases: TGTGCCAGCAGCCCACTGGACAGGGACCACGAGCAGTACTTC.

V is TRBV7-9 and J is TRBJ2-2; maybe TRBD1 (5 bases). V was pared by 0 bases and J by 6 bases, with 5 bases between. CDR1 and CDR2 (germline): SEHNR, FQNEAQ (reference sequence). This CDR3 region has 13 residues. CDR3 in DNA: TGTGCCAGCAGCTTAGCAGGGGCCGGGGAGCTGTTTTTT. It translates to CASSLAGAGELFF.

The chain links TRBV6-4 to TRBJ1-2; 8 positions match TRBD1. Germline CDR1 is MRHNA and CDR2 is SNTAGT. Trimming at V came to 5 bases and at J to 4 bases, leaving 24 bases not matched to a gene. There are 20 residues in the CDR3. The CDR3: CASSREVYSGTGHSGYGYTF. Here the CDR3 DNA reads TGTGCCAGCAGTCGCGAAGTCTATTCTGGGACAGGCCATTCGGGCTATGGCTACACCTTC.

The chain joins TRBV27 to TRBJ2-7; a possible D gene is TRBD1 (5 bases). Per the germline V gene, CDR1 is MNHEY and CDR2 is SMNVEV (reference sequence). V lost 2 bases to trimming and J lost 3 bases, with 11 bases between them. The CDR3 length is 14 residues. CDR3 bases: TGTGCCAGCAGTTTAACCCAGGGCCGCTACGAGCAGTACTTC. Protein sequence: CASSLTQGRYEQYF.

This clone was seen just once. Other DNA sequences in this specimen translate into the identical CDR3. CDR3 region: CASSESGGNTEAFF. DNA of the CDR3: TGCGCCAGCAGTGAGTCTGGCGGGAACACTGAAGCTTTCTTT. The chain uses TRBV10-1 and TRBJ1-1; D not resolved. CDR3 length: 14 amino acids. Germline CDR1 reads WNHNN; CDR2 reads SYGVQD (reference sequence). The V end was cut by 0 bases, the J end by 1 base, with 6 bases between.

The V gene is TRBV14, the J gene TRBJ2-3, with a tentative D call TRBD1 (5 bases). Trimming removed 1 base at V and 0 bases at J, with 11 bases between. Germline V gene lookup returns CDR1 SGHDN and CDR2 FVKESK. This CDR3 has 16 residues. This CDR3 reads CASSQAVQESTDTQYF. As DNA, the CDR3 is TGTGCCAGCAGCCAAGCAGTACAGGAGAGCACAGATACGCAGTATTTT.

The J gene is TRBJ1-1, the V gene TRBV9, with 8 bases fitting TRBD1. This CDR3 has 14 amino acids. Germline-derived CDR1 and CDR2 are SGDLS and YYNGEE. V gave up 4 bases and J gave up 5 bases; unmatched junction bases: 7. The CDR3 reads CASSPDRATTEAFF. DNA of the CDR3: TGTGCCAGCAGCCCGGACAGGGCGACGACTGAAGCTTTCTTT. Full variable domain (rest looked up from reference TRBV9 and TRBJ1-1): DSGVTQTPKHLITATGQRVTLRCSPRSGDLSVYWYQQSLDQGLQFLIQYYNGEERAKGNILERFSAQQFPDLHSELNLSSLELGDSALYFCASSPDRATTEAFFGQGTRLTVV.

In its sample, this clone was seen a few times. The chain links TRBV29-1 to TRBJ1-2; D unclear. The CDR3 spans 11 residues. Germline V gives CDR1 SQVTM, CDR2 ANQGSEA. V was pared by 1 base and J by 4 bases, with 4 bases between. The CDR3 spells CSVEGLYGYTF. DNA of the CDR3: TGCAGCGTTGAAGGACTCTATGGCTACACCTTC.

J is TRBJ2-5 and V is TRBV19; TRBD2 matches at 11 bases. Germline trimming cut 1 base from V and 5 bases from J; bases unmatched to any gene: 3. Germline CDR1 is LNHDA and CDR2 is SQIVND (reference sequence). The CDR3 has 15 amino acids. The CDR3 region is CASSIASGGTETQYF. The CDR3 bases are TGTGCCAGTAGTATAGCTAGCGGGGGGACGGAGACCCAGTACTTC.

This chain connects TRBV5-1 to TRBJ1-6; D may be TRBD1 (6 bases). The CDR3 spans 14 residues. Germline V gives CDR1 SGHRS, CDR2 YFSETQ. Trimming cost V 3 bases and J 4 bases, with 8 bases left between them. CDR3 protein: CASSSTGYNSPLHF. In nucleotides, the CDR3 is TGCGCCAGCAGCTCCACAGGGTATAATTCACCCCTCCACTTT. Filled out from reference TRBV5-1 and TRBJ1-6, the complete variable domain reads KAGVTQTPRYLIKTRGQQVTLSCSPISGHRSVSWYQQTPGQGLQFLFEYFSETQRNKGNFPGRFSGRQFSNSRSEMNVSTLELGDSALYLCASSSTGYNSPLHFGNGTRLTVT.

A few counts support this clone. The gene calls are TRBV7-8 and TRBJ1-4; tentatively, D is TRBD1 (5 bases). V lost 5 bases and J lost 4, with 14 bases in between. Germline V gene lookup returns CDR1 SGHVS and CDR2 FQNEAQ. This CDR3 is 15 amino acids long. The CDR3 loop reads CASSPRTNLNEKLFF. For the CDR3, the DNA is TGTGCCAGCAGCCCTCGGACAAACCTTAATGAAAAACTGTTTTTT.